These 10 T cell receptor beta chains originate from one sample sequenced in a study of tissue T cells after allogeneic stem cell transplantation. Time point here: mouse harvest day 14 after allogeneic transplant. Each mouse received 10^7 T-cell-depleted marrow cells plus 10^6 splenic CD5+ T cells by tail vein. The method was immunoSEQ multiplex PCR; TCRdb's version includes in-frame clones alone and lacks a portion of them. Of 4,500 to 6,000 clones in the sample, 45% to 50% are singletons; the top ten hold approximately 14%. The sequenced sample consisted of gut tissue. The receptors stem from a female BALB/c mouse given C57BL/6 T cells with graft-versus-host disease after an allogeneic hematopoietic cell transplant.

A remark on this clone: All gene names here are mouse names. Read coverage stops 1 residue before the CDR3 terminus; the germline J gene supplies the remainder. The genes are TRBV23 and TRBJ1-1. Germline loops: CDR1 KGHTA, CDR2 FQNQQP. This CDR3 spans 13 amino acids. The CDR3 DNA, read in part, is TGCTCCAGCAGTCAACACCAAAACACAGAAGTCTTC. Translating it yields CSSSQHQNTEVF. The full CDR3 protein is CSSSQHQNTEVFF.

This clone was counted a few times. Gene names and germline match the mouse. The sequence runs out 1 residue before the end of the CDR3; the remainder is reconstructed from the germline J gene. The chain is built from TRBV31 and TRBJ2-3; TRBD1 or TRBD2 may be the D gene (5 bases each). CDR1 GKSSPN and CDR2 SITVG come from the germline V gene. This CDR3 is built from 13 residues. Trimming took 3 bases from V and 3 from J, leaving 10 bases between them. The sequenced CDR3 bases are TGTGCCTGGAGCCGGGGGAAGGCAGAAACGCTGTAT. Protein product: CAWSRGKAETLY. The whole CDR3 reads CAWSRGKAETLYF.

This clone was observed a handful of times. Mouse germline and gene names are used. The read halts 1 residue ahead of the CDR3 end, with the missing end drawn from the germline J gene. The chain carries TRBV23 and TRBJ1-2; the table's D call of TRBD1 was not tested on the DNA. Germline V gene lookup returns CDR1 KGHTA and CDR2 FQNQQP. CDR3 length: 15 residues. The sequenced CDR3 bases are TGCTCCAGCAGTCGCTCCGGGACAGGGAACTCCGACTACACC. As protein: CSSSRSGTGNSDYT. The CDR3, in full, reads CSSSRSGTGNSDYTF. Full variable domain (remainder filled in from reference TRBV23 and TRBJ1-2): DAAVTQKPRYLIKMKGQEAEMKCIPEKGHTAVFWYQQKQSKELKFLIYFQNQQPLDQIDMVKERFSAVCPSSSLCSLGIRTCEAEDSALYLCSSSRSGTGNSDYTFGSGTRLLVI.

About this clone itself: Mouse names are used for the genes. The read falls 1 residue short of the CDR3 end, and the missing part is taken from the germline J gene. The genes are TRBV26 and TRBJ1-6; TRBD1 aligns across 9 bases. TRBJ1-6 is classed as an ORF, of uncertain function. Germline V gene lookup returns CDR1 KGHPV and CDR2 FQNQEV (reference sequence). V was pared by 2 bases and J by 7 bases, with 0 bases of the junction left unmatched. The CDR3 runs to 14 residues. The CDR3 bases that were read are TGTGCCAGCAGTCTGGGACAGGGGAATTCGCCCCTCTAC. The encoded protein is CASSLGQGNSPLY. The complete CDR3 sequence is CASSLGQGNSPLYF.

On this clone: Gene names and germline match the mouse. Coverage ceases 1 residue before the CDR3 finishes, and the germline J gene fills in the end. V is TRBV15 and J is TRBJ1-1; D perhaps matches TRBD1 (5 bases). The germline V gene encodes CDR1 SGHND and CDR2 FRSKSL. CDR3 length: 13 residues. V was cut by 6 bases and J by 2 bases, with 10 bases left in between. This CDR3 is CASSLRGNTEVFF. Incomplete CDR3 DNA: TGTGCCAGCAGCCTGAGGGGTAACACAGAAGTCTTC.

Regarding this clone: The gene names here belong to mouse. The read terminates 1 residue before the CDR3 end, so the remaining end is supplied by the germline J gene. The rearrangement links TRBV13-3 to TRBJ2-5; 9 bases map to TRBD2. The length of the CDR3 is 16 residues. The germline V gene has CDR1 NNHDY and CDR2 SYVADS. The trim removed 3 bases at V and 0 bases at J, leaving 5 bases unmatched. This chain's CDR3 is CASSVIWGGNQDTQYF. CDR3 bases read: TGTGCCAGCAGTGTCATCTGGGGGGGTAACCAAGACACCCAGTAC.

This clone occurred once. Gene labels here are mouse ones. The missing CDR3 end, 1 residue past where the read stops, is filled in from the germline J gene. This chain uses TRBV31 with TRBJ1-5; the D is unclear. Trimming removed 1 base at V and 6 bases at J, with 7 bases between. The CDR3 contains 12 residues. Germline V gives CDR1 GKSSPN, CDR2 SITVG. CDR3 DNA (partial): TGTGCCTGGAGTCGGAGGGTCCAGGCTCCGCTT. It yields the protein CAWSRRVQAPL. The CDR3 in full is CAWSRRVQAPLF.

This clone came up a few times. Gene names and germline match the mouse. The sequenced fragment ends 1 residue before the CDR3 boundary, so the rest is inferred from the germline J gene. V is TRBV3 and J is TRBJ1-1; 9 nucleotides match TRBD1. V was clipped by 3 bases and J by 5 bases; unmatched bases: 4. The germline gives CDR1 SNHLY, CDR2 FYNGKV (reference sequence). The CDR3 is 14 amino acids. Incomplete CDR3 DNA: TGTGCCAGCAGCTTTAGACAGGGGGATACAGAAGTCTTC. Amino acids: CASSFRQGDTEVF. The CDR3, in full, reads CASSFRQGDTEVFF. The variable domain in full, with the rest retrieved from reference TRBV3 and TRBJ1-1, is GPKVLQIPSHQIIDMGQMVTLNCDPVSNHLYFYWYKQILGQQMEFLVNFYNGKVMEKSKLFKDQFSVERPDGSYFTLKIQPTALEDSAVYFCASSFRQGDTEVFFGKGTRLTVV.

Of note for this clone: Genes here carry mouse names. The CDR3 end is not reached by the read, which stops 1 residue before it; the germline J gene fills it in. This chain uses TRBV20 with TRBJ2-7; TRBD2 matches 7 bases. This CDR3 is 12 amino acids long. The trim removed 1 base at V and 3 bases at J, leaving 0 bases unmatched. Per the germline V gene, CDR1 is GFQATS and CDR2 is STVNSAI. CDR3: CGARVGGYEQYF. The covered CDR3 bases are TGTGGTGCTAGGGTGGGGGGCTATGAACAGTAC.

As for this clone: Gene names refer to mouse genes. The CDR3 end falls 1 residue outside the read, so it is completed with the germline J gene. The chain employs TRBV26 and TRBJ1-4, with D tentatively TRBD1 (5 bases). Trimming shortened V by 6 bases and J by 5 bases, and 10 bases separated the two germline ends. This CDR3 has 13 residues. CDR1 and CDR2 (germline): KGHPV, FQNQEV (reference sequence). This CDR3 reads CASSPDRNERLFF. The DNA read from the CDR3 is TGTGCCAGCAGCCCAGACAGAAACGAAAGATTATTT. Based on the CDR3 plus reference TRBV26 and TRBJ1-4, the full variable domain is NSKVIQTPRYLVKGQGQKAKMRCIPEKGHPVVFWYQQNKNNEFKFLINFQNQEVLQQIDMTEKRFSAECPSNSPCSLEIQSSEAGDSALYLCASSPDRNERLFFGHGTKLSVL.